This TCR beta chain was found in a study of pediatric ulcerative colitis. Overall study findings and caveats: In rectum, acute severe colitis had expanded clones and less diversity. Blood-rectal clonal overlap within each person was significantly higher in ulcerative colitis patients than controls.

This clone was picked up a small number of times. Its specificity is not known. Data came from immunoSEQ multiplex PCR; TCRdb stores just in-frame clones and leaves some out. The sample includes tens of thousands of clones, 71% of them seen just once. The rectum was sampled with one to two pinch biopsies at colonoscopy. No immunosuppressive drugs were given to ulcerative colitis patients before diagnostic colonoscopy. The CDR3 is made up of 15 amino acids. The germline V gene encodes CDR1 SNHLY and CDR2 FYNNEI. Trimming took 6 bases from V and 3 from J; bases not matched to a gene: 10. Sequences were obtained from gut tissue. The J gene is TRBJ2-7, the V gene TRBV2, with 8 bases matching TRBD1. The clonotype comes from a boy aged 5-17 years with severe ulcerative colitis. The CDR3 nucleotides are TGTGCCAGCAGCATCCGGGACAGGCTTTTCTACGAGCAGTACTTC. This encodes CASSIRDRLFYEQYF.